This entry lists 9 T cell receptor beta chains sequenced from one sample in a study of T cells in Graves' hyperthyroidism and ophthalmopathy. There were TCR beta CDR3 regions amplified from RNA transcripts. RT-PCR in the first round (using the HTBI primer set) targeted the TCR CDR3. Each CDR3 protein gets one entry after TCRdb re-called the multiplex PCR reads with MiXCR. The sample lists 730,000 or so distinct CDR3 sequences; about 19% were seen once. The sequencing input was blood. These receptors were collected from a woman between 50 and 59 years old with Graves' hyperthyroidism that later progressed to Graves' ophthalmopathy.

This rearrangement joins TRBV6-1 to TRBJ2-3; 14 nucleotides line up with TRBD2. Per the germline V gene, CDR1 is MNHNS and CDR2 is SASEGT. V shed 6 bases and J 5 bases; nucleotides not matched to a gene: 10. CDR3 size: 17 residues. CDR3 coding DNA: TGTGCCAGCAGCCACCCGGGACTAGCGGGGGTCATAGATACGCAGTATTTT. Amino acids: CASSHPGLAGVIDTQYF.

V is TRBV3-1 and J is TRBJ1-5, with a weak D call TRBD1 (5 bases). The DNA end lines up better with TRBJ2-3; the J call may be wrong. From germline, CDR1 is LGHDT and CDR2 YNNKEL (reference sequence). The CDR3 length is 15 residues. CDR3 bases: TGTGCCAGCAGCCAAGGGGGTCAGGGCAATCAGCCCCAGTATTTT. Protein: CASSQGGQGNQPQYF.

This clonotype showed up many times. The chain has TRBV9 and TRBJ2-7, with 10 bases that match TRBD2. CDR1 and CDR2 from the germline V gene are SGDLS and YYNGEE. The CDR3 runs to 15 residues. Trimming at V came to 2 bases and at J to 5 bases, leaving 7 bases not matched to a gene. The CDR3 is CASSVLTSGVDEQYF. CDR3 nucleotide sequence: TGTGCCAGCAGCGTCCTAACTAGCGGGGTCGACGAGCAGTACTTC.

The rearrangement uses TRBV5-1 and TRBJ1-3; no clear D gene. V lost 4 bases, J lost 4 bases, and 12 bases lay in between. The CDR3 covers 14 residues. Germline lookup yields CDR1 SGHRS and CDR2 YFSETQ. The CDR3 DNA reads as TGCGCCAGCAGCCCTCGTATTTTGGGAAACACCATATATTTT. Protein: CASSPRILGNTIYF.

The genes are TRBV5-4 and TRBJ1-2, with D unclear. The V end was cut by 6 bases, the J end by 4 bases, with 13 bases between. Germline V gives CDR1 SGHNT, CDR2 YYREEE (reference sequence). The CDR3 is made up of 13 amino acids. The CDR3 DNA follows: TGTGCCAGCATCGCGAGAGGCAGCTATGGCTACACCTTC. Its protein is CASIARGSYGYTF.

On this clonotype: This may stem from a read error, because a much larger clone lies one nucleotide away. The chain employs TRBV18 and TRBJ1-5; D possibly corresponds to TRBD1 (5 bases). Germline-derived CDR1 and CDR2 are KGHSH and LQKENI. This CDR3 has 14 residues. V was cut by 5 bases and J by 5 bases, with 13 bases left in between. This chain's CDR3 is CASSERQYDQPQHF. CDR3 nucleotide sequence: TGTGCCAGCTCAGAGAGACAGTACGATCAGCCCCAGCATTTT.

The rearrangement uses TRBV6-1 and TRBJ2-2; D not certain. Deletions cut 2 bases from V and 0 bases from J, with 13 bases between. CDR1 and CDR2 from the germline V gene are MNHNS and SASEGT. The CDR3 has 17 amino acids. The CDR3, as DNA: TGTGCCAGCAGTGAATTAGGAAACGGCCCGAACACCGGGGAGCTGTTTTTT. Amino acid sequence: CASSELGNGPNTGELFF.

J is TRBJ2-5 and V is TRBV5-1; the D gene is possibly TRBD1 (5 bases). The V gene lost 5 bases and the J gene lost 4 bases, with 15 bases spanning the gap. The CDR3 runs to 14 residues. CDR1 is SGHRS and CDR2 is YFSETQ in the germline V gene. The CDR3 sequence: CASRATTTGETQYF. As DNA, the CDR3 is TGCGCCAGCAGGGCTACTACTACAGGAGAGACCCAGTACTTC. The full variable domain, with the rest looked up from reference TRBV5-1 and TRBJ2-5, is KAGVTQTPRYLIKTRGQQVTLSCSPISGHRSVSWYQQTPGQGLQFLFEYFSETQRNKGNFPGRFSGRQFSNSRSEMNVSTLELGDSALYLCASRATTTGETQYFGPGTRLLVL.

The chain employs TRBV9 and TRBJ2-3; 8 bases are shared with TRBD1. The CDR3 consists of 15 residues. CDR1 SGDLS and CDR2 YYNGEE come from the germline V gene. Unmatched junction bases numbered 6, after V lost 1 base and J lost 5 bases. The CDR3 is CASSVPSTGVDTQYF. The CDR3 DNA is TGTGCCAGCAGCGTACCCTCGACAGGGGTAGATACGCAGTATTTT.